This T cell receptor beta chain was retrieved from a study of cytomegalovirus exposure and HLA in healthy donors. The PCR had 60 Vbeta and 13 Jbeta primers. Only in-frame clones appear in the TCRdb table, and some are missing; sequencing was by immunoSEQ multiplex PCR. Of approximately 180,000 clones listed, 60% to 80% are singletons. Trimming shortened V by 3 bases and J by 4 bases, and 7 bases separated the two germline ends. CDR1 MNHEY and CDR2 SMNVEV come from the germline V gene (reference sequence). The CDR3 sequence is 12 residues long. The chain carries TRBV27 and TRBJ2-7; no definite D call. The receptor was derived from a man in his forties in good health and CMV-seropositive. The sequencing sample was made of PBMCs. The CDR3 DNA sequence: TGTGCCAGCAGTTTGGCCCTTTACGAGCAGTACTTC. Translating gives CASSLALYEQYF.